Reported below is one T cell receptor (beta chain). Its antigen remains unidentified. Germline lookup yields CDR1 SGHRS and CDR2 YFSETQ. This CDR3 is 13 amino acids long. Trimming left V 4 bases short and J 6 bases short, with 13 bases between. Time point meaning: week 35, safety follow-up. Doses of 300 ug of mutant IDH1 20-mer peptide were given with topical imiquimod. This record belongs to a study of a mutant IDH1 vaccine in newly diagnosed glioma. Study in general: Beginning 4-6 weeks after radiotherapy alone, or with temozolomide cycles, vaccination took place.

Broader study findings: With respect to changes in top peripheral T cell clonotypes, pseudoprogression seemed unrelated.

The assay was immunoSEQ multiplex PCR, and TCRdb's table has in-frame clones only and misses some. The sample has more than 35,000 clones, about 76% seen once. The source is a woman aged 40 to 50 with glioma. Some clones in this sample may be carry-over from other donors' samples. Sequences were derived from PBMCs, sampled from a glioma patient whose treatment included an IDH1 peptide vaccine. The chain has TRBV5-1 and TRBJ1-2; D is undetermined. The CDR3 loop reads CASSPGSENGYTF. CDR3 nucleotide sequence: TGCGCCAGCAGCCCCGGGTCCGAAAATGGCTACACCTTC.